What follows is one TCR beta chain and its context. This record comes from a study of blood T cell repertoires in COVID-19. The wider study: T cells, B-cell-depleted T cells, or PBMCs supplied cDNA or gDNA.

CDR1 SGHRS and CDR2 YFSETQ come from the germline V gene. CDR3 length: 15 residues. Trimming took off 0 bases at V and 0 bases at J, with 9 bases between the two ends. Study members were between about 18 and 95 years old and lived in approximately 25 US regions. Researchers sorted participants into cohorts using their self-reported clinical history. Original data processing: Amplification from reference gene primers served as the basis for estimated nucleated cell counts. Method: immunoSEQ multiplex PCR; TCRdb's copy keeps in-frame clones and lacks some. Clone size and the V and J calls come from that table; the DNA yielded D and trimming. There are about 380,000 clones in the sample; about 87% occur only once, and about 1.5% lies in the top ten.

The receptor's source is a man younger than 40 who had recovered from COVID-19. This chain links TRBV5-1 with TRBJ1-1, with D maybe TRBD1 (6 bases). The sequenced sample was PBMCs or T cells enriched from blood (not recorded which). The CDR3 sequence is CASSLGGTLNTEAFF. In DNA form, the CDR3 reads TGCGCCAGCAGCTTGGGGGGGACACTGAACACTGAAGCTTTCTTT.